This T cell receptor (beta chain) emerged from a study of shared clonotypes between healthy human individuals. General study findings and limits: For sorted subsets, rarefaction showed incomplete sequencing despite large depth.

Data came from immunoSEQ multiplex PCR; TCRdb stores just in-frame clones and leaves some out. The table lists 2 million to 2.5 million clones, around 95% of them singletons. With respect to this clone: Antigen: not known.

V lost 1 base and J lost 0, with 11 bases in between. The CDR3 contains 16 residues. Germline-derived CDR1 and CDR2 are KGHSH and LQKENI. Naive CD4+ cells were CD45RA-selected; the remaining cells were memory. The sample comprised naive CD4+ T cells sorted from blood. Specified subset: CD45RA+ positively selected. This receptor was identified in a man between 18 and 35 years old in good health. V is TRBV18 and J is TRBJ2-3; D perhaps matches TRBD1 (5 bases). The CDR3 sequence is CASSPLQAKSTDTQYF. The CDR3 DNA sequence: TGTGCCAGCTCACCACTACAGGCGAAAAGCACAGATACGCAGTATTTT.